This TCR beta chain was retrieved from a study of blood T cell repertoires in COVID-19. The germline V gene has CDR1 SGHNT and CDR2 YYREEE (reference sequence). Trimming took 4 bases from V and 2 from J, leaving 13 bases between them. This CDR3 has 14 residues. The repertoire was sequenced with immunoSEQ multiplex PCR; TCRdb's copy has only in-frame clones and lacks some. Of 27,000 or so clones in the sample, about 80% were seen once. The TCR comes from a man aged 65 to 85 with active COVID-19. V is TRBV5-4 and J is TRBJ2-7, with D perhaps TRBD1 (6 bases). The specimen sequenced was peripheral blood. The CDR3 bases are TGTGCCAGCAGCCAGACAGGCCTCCCCTACGAGCAGTACTTC. Translating gives CASSQTGLPYEQYF. The complete variable domain, with remaining parts taken from reference TRBV5-4 and TRBJ2-7, reads ETGVTQSPTHLIKTRGQQVTLRCSSQSGHNTVSWYQQALGQGPQFIFQYYREEENGRGNFPPRFSGLQFPNYSSELNVNALELDDSALYLCASSQTGLPYEQYFGPGTRLTVT.